These T cell receptor beta chains were read from a single sample in a study of T cells in localized non-small cell lung cancer. Measured with immunoSEQ multiplex PCR; TCRdb has only the in-frame clones, and not every one. The table shows 55,000 to 80,000 clones, with 80% to 90% occurring only once. The sample in question was peripheral blood, obtained before any cancer treatment. These receptors all stem from an older female donor with stage I lung adenocarcinoma. Both conserved end residues are part of each CDR3. D genes are given only for firm matches. Clone size is shown for a subset of rows, as once, few, many or a class of expanded clone.

V,D,J,size,CDR3,DNA
TRBV6-1,.,TRBJ2-4,.,CASSDYINIQYF,TGTGCCAGCAGTGACTATATAAACATTCAGTACTTC
TRBV27,.,TRBJ2-7,.,CARTATFSYEQYF,TGTGCCAGGACGGCGACATTTTCTTACGAGCAGTACTTC
TRBV27,.,TRBJ2-3,once,CATPGGGPDTQYF,TGTGCCACCCCTGGAGGGGGCCCAGATACGCAGTATTTT
TRBV5-1,.,TRBJ2-1,.,CASTGGAGYNEQFF,TGCGCCAGCACTGGAGGGGCGGGCTACAATGAGCAGTTCTTC
TRBV6-6,.,TRBJ1-1,.,CASSFGATEAFF,TGTGCCAGCAGTTTCGGGGCCACTGAAGCTTTCTTT
TRBV29-1,.,TRBJ1-2,once,CSVEVGDGKSYGYTF,TGCAGCGTTGAAGTGGGAGACGGAAAATCCTATGGCTACACCTTC
TRBV2,.,TRBJ1-4,.,CASGGGNNEKLFF,TGTGCCAGCGGCGGGGGGAATAATGAAAAACTGTTTTTT
TRBV9,.,TRBJ1-6,.,CASSVVPDMSSPLHF,TGTGCCAGCAGCGTAGTCCCAGACATGAGCTCACCCCTCCACTTT
TRBV5-1,TRBD2,TRBJ2-3,.,CASSNLAAGGTTDTQYF,TGCGCCAGCAGCAACCTAGCGGCGGGAGGAACCACAGATACGCAGTATTTT
TRBV6-5,TRBD1,TRBJ2-3,.,CASSSDREWDTQYF,TGTGCCAGCAGTTCGGACAGGGAATGGGATACGCAGTATTTT
TRBV11-2,.,TRBJ2-3,.,CASSLGIGSTDTQYF,TGTGCCAGCAGCTTAGGAATCGGTAGCACAGATACGCAGTATTTT
TRBV5-1,.,TRBJ2-1,.,CASSLGSYNEQFF,TGCGCCAGCAGCTTGGGGTCCTACAATGAGCAGTTCTTC
TRBV5-1,.,TRBJ2-6,.,CASSSGNSGANVLTF,TGCGCCAGCAGTTCCGGGAACTCTGGGGCCAACGTCCTGACTTTC
TRBV6-1,.,TRBJ2-3,.,CASRGPLRSTDTQYF,TGTGCCAGCAGAGGGCCCCTTAGGAGCACAGATACGCAGTATTTT
TRBV30,.,TRBJ1-2,.,CAWSWVRGGENYGYTF,TGTGCCTGGAGTTGGGTCAGGGGCGGAGAAAACTATGGCTACACCTTC
TRBV11-3,.,TRBJ2-5,.,CASSLNSPRETQYF,TGTGCCAGCAGCCTTAACAGTCCGCGTGAGACCCAGTACTTC
TRBV5-6,.,TRBJ2-1,.,CASSFGLGSGTKSYNEQFF,TGTGCCAGCAGCTTCGGGTTGGGTTCCGGGACGAAGTCCTACAATGAGCAGTTCTTC
TRBV13,.,TRBJ2-3,.,CASRNGGPTDTQYF,TGTGCCAGCAGGAACGGGGGGCCCACAGATACGCAGTATTTT
TRBV19,TRBD2,TRBJ2-3,.,CASSRTSATDTQYF,TGTGCCAGTAGTAGAACTAGCGCCACAGATACGCAGTATTTT
TRBV5-1,.,TRBJ2-1,.,CASSLATQDSEQFF,TGCGCCAGCAGCTTGGCAACGCAGGACAGTGAGCAGTTCTTC
TRBV10-2,.,TRBJ1-5,.,CASSEWQGPYSNQPQHF,TGCGCCAGCAGTGAGTGGCAGGGCCCCTATAGCAATCAGCCCCAGCATTTT
TRBV15,.,TRBJ1-4,.,CATSRDMGGVKEKLFF,TGTGCCACCAGCAGAGATATGGGGGGCGTAAAAGAAAAACTGTTTTTT
TRBV6-1,.,TRBJ1-1,once,CASSDQQGNTEAFF,TGTGCCAGCAGTGATCAACAGGGGAACACTGAAGCTTTCTTT
TRBV27,.,TRBJ2-7,.,CASSRAGSSYEQYF,TGTGCCAGCTCCCGGGCGGGGAGCTCCTACGAGCAGTACTTC
TRBV6-5,.,TRBJ1-2,.,CASSTPSGGGYTF,TGTGCCAGCAGTACCCCCTCCGGGGGGGGCTACACCTTC
TRBV6-6,.,TRBJ2-7,.,CASGSSETGSYEQYF,TGTGCCAGCGGATCTTCGGAGACAGGATCCTACGAGCAGTACTTC
TRBV5-4,.,TRBJ1-2,.,CASSSQETLGGYTF,TGTGCCAGCAGCTCCCAGGAAACCCTGGGTGGCTACACCTTC
TRBV5-1,.,TRBJ2-2,.,CASSLDRPDTGELFF,TGCGCCAGCAGCTTGGACAGACCAGACACCGGGGAGCTGTTTTTT
TRBV5-1,.,TRBJ1-2,.,CASSVDQGQGYTF,TGCGCCAGCAGCGTCGACCAGGGTCAGGGCTACACCTTC